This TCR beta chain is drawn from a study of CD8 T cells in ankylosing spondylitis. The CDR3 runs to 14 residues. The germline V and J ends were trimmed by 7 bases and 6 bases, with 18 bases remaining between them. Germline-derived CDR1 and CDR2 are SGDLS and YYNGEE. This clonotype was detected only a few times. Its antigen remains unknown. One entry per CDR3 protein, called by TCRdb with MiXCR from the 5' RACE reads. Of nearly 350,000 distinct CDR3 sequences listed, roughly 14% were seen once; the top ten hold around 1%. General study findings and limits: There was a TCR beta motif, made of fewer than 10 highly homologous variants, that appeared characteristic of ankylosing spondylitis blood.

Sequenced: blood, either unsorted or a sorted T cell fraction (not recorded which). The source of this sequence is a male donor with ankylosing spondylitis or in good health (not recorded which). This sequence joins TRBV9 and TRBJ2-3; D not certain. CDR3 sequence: CASSPVGRSDTQYF. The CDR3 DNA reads TGTGCCAGCTCCCCAGTCGGCCGTTCGGATACGCAGTATTTT. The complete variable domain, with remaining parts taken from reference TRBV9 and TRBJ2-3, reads DSGVTQTPKHLITATGQRVTLRCSPRSGDLSVYWYQQSLDQGLQFLIQYYNGEERAKGNILERFSAQQFPDLHSELNLSSLELGDSALYFCASSPVGRSDTQYFGPGTRLTVL.